The rows below give T cell receptor beta chains drawn from one sample of a study of blood T cell repertoires in COVID-19. Method: immunoSEQ multiplex PCR; TCRdb's copy keeps in-frame clones and lacks some. The sample has some 70,000 clones, more than 80% seen once; the top ten hold more than 2.5%. Sequencing input: peripheral blood. These receptors were collected from a man between 45 and 60 years old with acute or convalescent COVID-19. Each CDR3 is given with its conserved first and last residue. Each record gives: clone size, D gene, V gene, J gene, CDR3 DNA, CDR3 protein. D genes are given only for firm matches. Clone size is given for some rows only: seen once, a few or many times, or a class if the clone is expanded.

-	-	TRBV18	TRBJ1-5	TGTGCCAGCTCACCCGACAGTAATAGCAATCAGCCCCAGCATTTT	CASSPDSNSNQPQHF
-	-	TRBV6-2/TRBV6-3	TRBJ2-1	TGTGCCAGCAGTTACTCTTACAGTGTCCATGAGCAGTTCTTC	CASSYSYSVHEQFF
once	-	TRBV5-6	TRBJ1-4	TGTGCCAGCAGCTTGGCGGGACAAAACTTTGCAACTAATGAAAAACTGTTTTTT	CASSLAGQNFATNEKLFF
-	-	TRBV5-6	TRBJ2-2	TGTGCCAGCAGCTTGACATCCGGGGAGCTGTTTTTT	CASSLTSGELFF
-	-	TRBV28	TRBJ2-3	TGTGCCACGACTAGTGTCACAGATACGCAGTATTTT	CATTSVTDTQYF
-	TRBD1	TRBV2	TRBJ2-2	TGTGCCAGCAGTGGACAGGGGTATGCTACCGGGGAGCTGTTTTTT	CASSGQGYATGELFF
-	TRBD2	TRBV28	TRBJ2-7	TGTGCCAGCAGTCCAAGGACTAGCGGGAGGGACGAGCAGTACTTC	CASSPRTSGRDEQYF
few	-	TRBV7-6	TRBJ1-4	TGTGCCAGCAGCTTAGGAGGAACTAGAGAAAAACTGTTTTTT	CASSLGGTREKLFF
once	-	TRBV18	TRBJ2-1	TGTGCCAGCTCTCTCGGAGTATCCAATGAGCAGTTCTTC	CASSLGVSNEQFF
-	TRBD1	TRBV3-1/TRBV3-2	TRBJ1-2	TGTGCCAGCAGCCAAATAGGGACAGGCGATAACTATGGCTACACCTTC	CASSQIGTGDNYGYTF
-	-	TRBV2	TRBJ1-2	TGTGCCAGCAGTGCTTACAGGGAAGCTGCTAACTATGGCTACACCTTC	CASSAYREAANYGYTF
-	TRBD1	TRBV5-8	TRBJ2-3	TGTGCCAGCAGCTTGGGGGGACAGTTCCTGAGCACAGATACGCAGTATTTT	CASSLGGQFLSTDTQYF
-	-	TRBV6-2/TRBV6-3	TRBJ2-5	TGTGCCAGCAGTTACTCCCTCAACAGGGACCAAGAGACCCAGTACTTC	CASSYSLNRDQETQYF
-	-	TRBV7-2	TRBJ2-1	TGTGCCAGCAGCTTAGCGGGAGGTGGAACTCGACCGCAGTTCTTC	CASSLAGGGTRPQFF
few	-	TRBV9	TRBJ1-1	TGTGCCAGCAGCGTAGTCGTCGGGAACACTGAAGCTTTCTTT	CASSVVVGNTEAFF
-	-	TRBV18	TRBJ2-1	TGTGCCAGCTCACCAGGAGAGGGTGTGTACAATGAGCAGTTCTTC	CASSPGEGVYNEQFF
-	TRBD2	TRBV2	TRBJ2-1	TGTGCCAGCAGTGAATACCTAGCGGGAGGGCCCTCAGGCTCCAATGAGCAGTTCTTC	CASSEYLAGGPSGSNEQFF